The 29 T cell receptor beta chains presented below share a single source sample, sequenced in a study of OX40 agonist ivuxolimab in advanced cancers. Assay used: immunoSEQ multiplex PCR; TCRdb lists only in-frame clones, some missing. The data contain about 97,000 clones, around 85% of them singletons. The sample here was CD4+ or CD8+ T cells sorted from blood, taken in a trial of the OX40 agonist ivuxolimab. These receptors came from an adult with an advanced solid tumor such as melanoma, head and neck, liver or kidney cancer.

This rearrangement joins TRBV5-5 to TRBJ2-5; weak D call: TRBD1 (7 bases). The V end lost 6 bases, the J end lost 4 bases, and 16 bases lay between the germline ends. Germline CDR1 reads SGHKS; CDR2 reads YYEKEE (reference sequence). The CDR3 loop spans 14 amino acids. The CDR3 region has the DNA TGTGCCAGCAAAATGTGGCAGGGGGGAGAGACCCAGTACTTC. As protein: CASKMWQGGETQYF. The full variable domain, with the rest looked up from reference TRBV5-5 and TRBJ2-5, is DAGVTQSPTHLIKTRGQQVTLRCSPISGHKSVSWYQQVLGQGPQFIFQYYEKEERGRGNFPDRFSARQFPNYSSELNVNALLLGDSALYLCASKMWQGGETQYFGPGTRLLVL.

This sequence joins TRBV19 and TRBJ2-4; 11 bases fit TRBD1. The CDR3 totals 18 residues. CDR1 is LNHDA, CDR2 SQIVND, per germline (reference sequence). The trim removed 6 bases at V and 0 bases at J, leaving 10 bases unmatched. The CDR3 here is CASRGQGASLLAKNIQYF. The CDR3 DNA reads TGTGCCAGTAGAGGACAGGGGGCCTCGCTTCTAGCCAAAAACATTCAGTACTTC.

This clone was seen once. The rearrangement joins TRBV7-9 to TRBJ1-6; D uncertain. Trimming removed 3 bases from V and 10 bases from J, with 10 bases in between. The CDR3 sequence is 13 residues long. Germline values: CDR1 SEHNR, CDR2 FQNEAQ (reference sequence). The CDR3 DNA sequence: TGTGCCAGCAGCTTTTCGGGAGAGTCACCCCTCCACTTT. Amino acids: CASSFSGESPLHF.

V and J are TRBV15 and TRBJ1-2; D remains ambiguous. CDR3 length equals 13 residues. With 4 bases removed from V and 2 bases from J, the gap between germline ends came to 8 bases. Germline values: CDR1 LNHNV, CDR2 YYDKDF (reference sequence). The CDR3 region is CATSTTANYGYTF. DNA for the CDR3: TGTGCCACCAGCACCACAGCCAACTATGGCTACACCTTC. The full variable domain, completed using reference TRBV15 and TRBJ1-2, is DAMVIQNPRYQVTQFGKPVTLSCSQTLNHNVMYWYQQKSSQAPKLLFHYYDKDFNNEADTPDNFQSRRPNTSFCFLDIRSPGLGDTAMYLCATSTTANYGYTFGSGTRLTVV.

For the CDR3, the DNA is TGTGCCAGTAGCTCGGGACAGGGGGCTTGGCAGCCCCAGCATTTT. Protein sequence: CASSSGQGAWQPQHF. J is TRBJ1-5 and V is TRBV19; 12 bases fit TRBD1. This CDR3 is 15 amino acids long. The V gene's germline CDR1 is LNHDA and CDR2 SQIVND (reference sequence). J gave up 7 bases and V 6 bases, and 7 bases lay outside the gene matches.

This chain joins TRBV19 and TRBJ1-2, with 8 bases that match TRBD1. Looked up from germline, CDR1 is LNHDA and CDR2 is SQIVND (reference sequence). V gave up 7 bases and J gave up 0 bases; unmatched junction bases: 7. The CDR3 is 15 residues long. Here the CDR3 reads CASTDRALTNYGYTF. The CDR3 DNA reads TGTGCCAGTACGGACAGGGCCCTCACTAACTATGGCTACACCTTC. Using reference TRBV19 and TRBJ1-2 for the parts outside the CDR3, the full variable domain is DGGITQSPKYLFRKEGQNVTLSCEQNLNHDAMYWYRQDPGQGLRLIYYSQIVNDFQKGDIAEGYSVSREKKESFPLTVTSAQKNPTAFYLCASTDRALTNYGYTFGSGTRLTVV.

This clone occurred once. The conserved final phenylalanine or tryptophan is absent from the CDR3, which likely points to a read error. Because the CDR3's place on the DNA is in doubt, the DNA is left out and the CDR3 is given as listed by TCRdb. The J gene is TRBJ1-1, the V gene TRBV6-5; the table's D call, TRBD1, has no DNA check behind it. With termini counted, the CDR3 has 13 amino acids. The germline gives CDR1 MNHEY, CDR2 SVGAGI. This CDR3 is CASSEAWVGRPAT.

The V gene is TRBV21-1, the J gene TRBJ2-7. TRBV21-1 is labeled a pseudogene. The CDR3 consists of 15 residues. The CDR3 reads CASSKPTPMGYEQYF. The DNA of the CDR3 is TGTGCCAGCAGCAAACCGACACCGATGGGGTACGAGCAGTACTTC.

The gene calls are TRBV19 and TRBJ1-2; the D is unclear. The germline V and J ends were trimmed by 4 bases and 5 bases, with 17 bases remaining between them. Germline CDR1 is LNHDA and CDR2 is SQIVND (reference sequence). CDR3 length equals 15 residues. The DNA for the CDR3 is TGTGCCAGTAGTACTTTGCAGCCCACTACATATGGCTACACCTTC. As protein: CASSTLQPTTYGYTF. Supplemented by reference TRBV19 and TRBJ1-2, the full variable domain reads DGGITQSPKYLFRKEGQNVTLSCEQNLNHDAMYWYRQDPGQGLRLIYYSQIVNDFQKGDIAEGYSVSREKKESFPLTVTSAQKNPTAFYLCASSTLQPTTYGYTFGSGTRLTVV.

This clone has just a few counts. This sequence joins TRBV4-3 and TRBJ2-5; possible D gene TRBD2, 7 bases. V was pared by 2 bases and J by 5 bases, with 12 bases between. This CDR3 spans 14 amino acids. The V gene's germline CDR1 is LGHNA and CDR2 YSLEER. CDR3 in DNA: TGCGCCAGCAGCCAAAGACGGGGGGCGGAGACCCAGTACTTC. The encoded protein is CASSQRRGAETQYF.

The rearrangement joins TRBV5-4 to TRBJ2-3; 7 bases agree with TRBD2. The junction had 12 bases not matched to a gene; V was cut back by 1 base and J by 13 bases. The CDR3 covers 14 residues. Germline-derived CDR1 and CDR2 are SGHNT and YYREEE (reference sequence). CDR3 residues: CASSLSPLAGLKYF. CDR3 in DNA: TGTGCCAGCAGCTTGTCCCCTCTGGCGGGACTAAAGTATTTT.

This sequence joins TRBV7-6 and TRBJ2-1; D is possibly TRBD1 (5 bases). V was trimmed by 3 bases and J by 3 bases, leaving 15 bases between them. The CDR3 covers 16 residues. Germline V gene lookup returns CDR1 SGHVS and CDR2 FNYEAQ. CDR3 amino acids: CASSFGPPTVYNEQFF. CDR3 coding DNA: TGTGCCAGCAGCTTTGGCCCCCCGACAGTCTACAATGAGCAGTTCTTC.

The chain employs TRBV5-1 and TRBJ1-5; 9 bases are shared with TRBD1. Germline loops: CDR1 SGHRS, CDR2 YFSETQ. V lost 4 bases, J lost 6 bases, and 8 bases stayed unmatched. The CDR3 has 15 residues. The CDR3 nucleotides read TGCGCCAGCAGCAATGGGACAGGGTTCAGTCAGCCCCAGCATTTT. As protein: CASSNGTGFSQPQHF.

CDR3 DNA: TGTGCCAGCTCACCACGACAGGGTGATGGCTACACCTTC. It codes for CASSPRQGDGYTF. The chain recombines TRBV18 with TRBJ1-2; 7 bases are shared with TRBD1. The J segment lost 6 bases and the V segment lost 1 base, leaving 2 bases of the junction unmatched. The CDR3 loop spans 13 amino acids. Germline-derived CDR1 and CDR2 are KGHSH and LQKENI.

V usage is TRBV25-1 and J usage is TRBJ1-3; TRBD1 matches at 7 bases. V trimming: 8 bases; J trimming: 0 bases; junction bases outside the gene matches: 4. The CDR3 totals 14 residues. The germline gives CDR1 MGHDK, CDR2 SYGVNS. The CDR3 spells CASRDSSSGNTIYF. The CDR3 DNA reads TGTGCCAGCCGGGACAGCTCCTCTGGAAACACCATATATTTT.

The chain couples TRBV30 to TRBJ1-2; no clear D gene. This CDR3 comprises 11 residues. Trimming pared 0 bases from V and 8 bases from J, leaving 7 bases between. CDR1 GTSNPN and CDR2 SVGIG come from the germline V gene (reference sequence). Here the CDR3 reads CAWSVLWGYTF. The CDR3 DNA reads TGTGCCTGGAGTGTACTGTGGGGCTACACCTTC.

V and J are TRBV27 and TRBJ1-2, with D possibly matching TRBD1 (6 bases). Between the trimmed V and J ends, which lost 8 bases and 4 bases, there was a span of 20 bases. CDR3 length: 15 residues. Germline V CDR1 and CDR2: MNHEY, SMNVEV (reference sequence). CDR3 sequence: CASASGGAEFYGYTF. In DNA, the CDR3 is TGTGCCAGCGCCTCCGGGGGGGCCGAGTTCTATGGCTACACCTTC.

The chain carries TRBV5-1 and TRBJ2-2; 9 bases are shared with TRBD2. CDR3 length: 15 amino acids. After removal of 4 bases from V and 3 bases from J, the junction contained 4 bases not matched to a gene. CDR1 and CDR2 from the germline V gene are SGHRS and YFSETQ. The CDR3, as DNA: TGCGCCAGCAGCCCGACTAGCGGATACACCGGGGAGCTGTTTTTT. Translating gives CASSPTSGYTGELFF.

V gene TRBV5-1 combines with J gene TRBJ1-2, with D possibly matching TRBD1 (5 bases). The CDR3 covers 18 residues. V dropped 0 bases and J dropped 3 bases, with 21 bases sitting between them. In germline, CDR1 is SGHRS, CDR2 YFSETQ. This CDR3 is CASSLEAGLPRRDYGYTF. In nucleotides, the CDR3 is TGCGCCAGCAGCTTGGAAGCAGGGCTTCCAAGGAGGGACTATGGCTACACCTTC.

This clone was counted between two and nine times. The chain uses TRBV14 and TRBJ1-1, with D hard to call. V lost 2 bases and J lost 5, with 9 bases in between. Per the germline V gene, CDR1 is SGHDN and CDR2 is FVKESK. This CDR3 has 13 amino acids. The chain's CDR3 is CASSQHFGTEAFF. The CDR3 DNA follows: TGTGCCAGCAGCCAACATTTTGGGACTGAAGCTTTCTTT.

CDR3 in amino acids: CASGRSGYGYTF. DNA of the CDR3: TGTGCCAGCGGCCGGTCGGGCTATGGCTACACCTTC. V and J are TRBV6-5 and TRBJ1-2; D is unclear. V lost 8 bases and J 4 bases, leaving 11 bases between the germline ends. This CDR3 spans 12 amino acids. In germline, CDR1 is MNHEY, CDR2 SVGAGI.

The chain uses TRBV2 and TRBJ2-5, with TRBD2 as a possible D gene (5 bases). Trimming pared 7 bases from V and 5 bases from J, leaving 14 bases between. This CDR3 is built from 13 residues. Germline-derived CDR1 and CDR2 are SNHLY and FYNNEI. This CDR3 is CASKRTLYETQYF. In DNA, the CDR3 is TGTGCCAGCAAGCGGACGCTTTACGAGACCCAGTACTTC.

J is TRBJ2-6 and V is TRBV11-2; weak D call: TRBD1 (5 bases). The CDR3 spans 16 residues. Germline V gives CDR1 SGHAT, CDR2 FQNNGV. V lost 6 bases and J 2 bases, leaving 14 bases between the germline ends. The CDR3 here is CASRFREFAGANVLTF. CDR3 sequence (DNA): TGTGCCAGCAGATTCAGGGAATTCGCTGGGGCCAACGTCCTGACTTTC.

The chain links TRBV27 to TRBJ2-7, with D possibly matching TRBD1 (6 bases). The V and J ends lost 0 bases and 2 bases respectively, with 8 bases between them. CDR3 length equals 14 residues. Germline lookup yields CDR1 MNHEY and CDR2 SMNVEV (reference sequence). CDR3 coding DNA: TGTGCCAGCAGTTTATCTTGGACAGCCTACGAGCAGTACTTC. Encoded protein: CASSLSWTAYEQYF.

This chain uses TRBV4-2 with TRBJ2-1; maybe TRBD1 (5 bases). The CDR3 is 15 amino acids. Germline values: CDR1 LGHNA, CDR2 YNFKEQ. V was shortened by 2 bases and J by 3 bases, with 11 bases between the two germline ends. CDR3 sequence: CASSQRIGVYNEQFF. The CDR3 nucleotides read TGTGCCAGCAGCCAAAGGATAGGGGTCTACAATGAGCAGTTCTTC.

The chain joins TRBV9 to TRBJ2-3; tentative D call: TRBD2 (6 bases). Trimming took off 5 bases at V and 5 bases at J, with 12 bases between the two ends. This CDR3 is built from 13 residues. CDR1 and CDR2 from the germline V gene are SGDLS and YYNGEE. In nucleotides, the CDR3 is TGTGCCAGCAGTGAGTTGGGGGGAGATACGCAGTATTTT. It is translated as CASSELGGDTQYF.

The V call is TRBV4-1, the J call TRBJ1-6; maybe TRBD1 (5 bases). Trimming cost V 1 base and J 11 bases, with 18 bases left between them. CDR1 MGHRA and CDR2 YSYEKL come from the germline V gene. The CDR3 covers 16 residues. The CDR3 loop is CASSQGVAGLGAPLHF. The CDR3 DNA sequence: TGCGCCAGCAGCCAAGGAGTGGCGGGGCTTGGTGCACCCCTCCACTTT.

The chain carries TRBV6-5 and TRBJ2-1; 13 nucleotides agree with TRBD2. The V gene's germline CDR1 is MNHEY and CDR2 SVGAGI. J lost 12 bases, V lost 6 bases, and 5 bases had no gene match. The CDR3 consists of 13 residues. The CDR3 DNA reads TGTGCCAGCAGCCGGACTAGCGGGAGTCGGCAGTTCTTC. This sequence encodes CASSRTSGSRQFF.

V and J are TRBV7-6 and TRBJ2-1; the match to TRBD2 covers 14 bases. This CDR3 is 16 amino acids long. V shed 5 bases and J 5 bases; nucleotides not matched to a gene: 5. Per the germline V gene, CDR1 is SGHVS and CDR2 is FNYEAQ. CDR3 sequence reads: CASSPGLAGENNEQFF. CDR3 coding DNA: TGTGCCAGCAGCCCGGGACTAGCGGGGGAGAACAATGAGCAGTTCTTC.